Included here is one T cell receptor (beta chain) sequence, with context. These data come from a study of T cell clones after liver transplantation. Study-level information: Three of the eight recipients were HCV-positive; the rest had non-autoimmune, non-viral transplant indications. Without induction therapy, subjects received standard immunosuppression until 12-24 months post-transplant.

Libraries were prepared by immunoSEQ multiplex PCR; TCRdb keeps only in-frame clonotypes and omits some of them. Among tens of thousands of clones listed, roughly 83% were seen once. Sequenced here: CD4+ T cells from blood, sampled at the 22-month timepoint. This TCR was recovered from a human patient who received a liver transplant. Part of the T cells may come from the graft donor.

CDR3 sequence: CASSGQTSDTEAFF. CDR3 in DNA: TGTGCCAGCAGCGGTCAGACTTCGGACACTGAAGCTTTCTTT. This chain joins TRBV5-6 and TRBJ1-1; D unclear. Germline CDR1 SGHDT, CDR2 YYEEEE. The CDR3 has 14 amino acids. V lost 4 bases and J 3 bases, leaving 13 bases between the germline ends.